This T cell receptor (beta chain) was retrieved from a study of blood T cells in healthy people across ages. Trimming shortened V by 4 bases and J by 3 bases, and 13 bases separated the two germline ends. CDR3 size: 14 residues. Germline values: CDR1 MNHNS, CDR2 SASEGT. Sample-barcoded 5' priming and a J-beta primer mix drove a second PCR of about 6 to 12 cycles. TCRdb recomputed calls from the 5' RACE reads with MiXCR, one row per CDR3 protein. The table lists 1,800,000 or so distinct CDR3 sequences, 35% to 50% of them singletons. The V gene is TRBV6-1, the J gene TRBJ2-7; the D is unclear. The sample taken for sequencing was blood. This sequence was found in a human donor in good health. The CDR3 is CASSVLGSNYEQYF. CDR3 DNA sequence: TGTGCCAGCAGTGTACTCGGGTCAAACTACGAGCAGTACTTC.